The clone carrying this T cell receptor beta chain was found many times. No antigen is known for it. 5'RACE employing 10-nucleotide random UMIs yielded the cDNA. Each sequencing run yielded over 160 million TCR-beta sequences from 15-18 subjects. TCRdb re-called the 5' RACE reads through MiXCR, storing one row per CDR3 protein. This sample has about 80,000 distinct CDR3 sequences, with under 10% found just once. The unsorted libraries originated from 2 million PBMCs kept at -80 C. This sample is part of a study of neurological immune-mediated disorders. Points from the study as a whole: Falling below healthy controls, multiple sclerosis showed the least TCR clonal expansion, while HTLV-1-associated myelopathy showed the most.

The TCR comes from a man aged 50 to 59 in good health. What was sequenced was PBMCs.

CDR3 protein: CASRAWGQNQPQHF. CDR3 sequence (DNA): TGTGCCAGCAGGGCCTGGGGTCAGAATCAGCCCCAGCATTTT. The V call is TRBV5-4, the J call TRBJ1-5, with D uncertain. The V gene's germline CDR1 is SGHNT and CDR2 YYREEE (reference sequence). The CDR3 is 14 residues long. V shed 5 bases and J shed 4 bases, with 13 bases lying between them.